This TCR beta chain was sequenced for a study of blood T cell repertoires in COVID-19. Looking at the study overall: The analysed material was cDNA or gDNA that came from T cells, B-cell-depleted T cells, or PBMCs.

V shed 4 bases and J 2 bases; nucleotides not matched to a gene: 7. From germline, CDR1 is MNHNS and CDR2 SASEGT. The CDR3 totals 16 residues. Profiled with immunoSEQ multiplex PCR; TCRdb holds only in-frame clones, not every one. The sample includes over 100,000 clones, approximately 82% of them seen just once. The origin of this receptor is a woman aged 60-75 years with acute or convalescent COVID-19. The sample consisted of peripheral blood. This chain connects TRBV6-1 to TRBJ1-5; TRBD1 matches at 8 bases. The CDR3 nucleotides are TGTGCCAGCAGTGCGGCCGACAGGGGCGGCAATCAGCCCCAGCATTTT. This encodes CASSAADRGGNQPQHF.